A single sample gave rise to the 27 T cell receptor beta chains below, sequenced in a study of blood T cells in healthy people across ages. The use of a sample-barcoded 5' primer and a J-beta primer mix characterized a second PCR of 7 to 11 cycles. TCRdb reprocessed the 5' RACE reads via MiXCR and lists one record per CDR3 protein. Here the sample spans about 1 million distinct CDR3 sequences, under 45% being singletons. The sequenced material came from blood. The source of these receptors is a woman in her sixties in good health.

This chain connects TRBV4-2 to TRBJ1-4; weak D call: TRBD1 (5 bases). The CDR3 loop spans 15 amino acids. Trimming cost V 0 bases and J 8 bases, with 13 bases left between them. Germline lookup yields CDR1 LGHNA and CDR2 YNFKEQ. CDR3 in amino acids: CASSQEGDRAEKLFF. The CDR3 DNA sequence: TGTGCCAGCAGCCAAGAGGGGGACCGGGCAGAAAAACTGTTTTTT.

The chain couples TRBV9 to TRBJ2-1; no clear D gene. CDR1 and CDR2 (germline): SGDLS, YYNGEE. This CDR3 is 14 amino acids long. V was trimmed by 1 base and J by 8 bases, leaving 13 bases between them. CDR3 nucleotide sequence: TGTGCCAGCAGCGTACGGTCTTACAGCGATGAGCAGTTCTTC. Translated: CASSVRSYSDEQFF.

The V and J genes are TRBV6-2 or TRBV6-3 and TRBJ2-2; D remains unclear. This CDR3 region has 12 residues. The germline V gene encodes CDR1 MNHEY and CDR2 SVGEGT. V dropped 2 bases and J dropped 6 bases, with 4 bases sitting between them. The CDR3 spells CASSYSPGELFF. Here the CDR3 DNA reads TGTGCCAGCAGTTACAGTCCCGGGGAGCTGTTTTTT.

The chain has TRBV2 and TRBJ2-3; D call uncertain. Germline values: CDR1 SNHLY, CDR2 FYNNEI. The CDR3 consists of 11 residues. Trimming took 8 bases from V and 4 from J, leaving 7 bases between them. CDR3 sequence (DNA): TGTGCCAGCCAGAAGGCAGATACGCAGTATTTT. Translation: CASQKADTQYF.

The CDR3 sequence is CSSRQVGRPWLNTEAFF. The CDR3 DNA sequence: TGCAGTTCACGACAAGTCGGTCGTCCCTGGTTGAACACTGAAGCTTTCTTT. The chain has TRBV20-1 and TRBJ1-1; D uncertain. CDR3 length: 17 residues. The germline CDR1 and CDR2 sequences are DFQATT and SNEGSKA (reference sequence). The V and J ends lost 8 bases and 0 bases respectively, with 25 bases between them.

This clonotype was recorded a few times. The chain joins TRBV3-1 to TRBJ2-1; 13 bases match TRBD2. The CDR3 loop spans 14 amino acids. V lost 4 bases to trimming and J lost 8 bases; unmatched junction nucleotides: 2. Germline loops: CDR1 LGHDT, CDR2 YNNKEL (reference sequence). CDR3 residues: CASSPGLAGYEQFF. The CDR3, as DNA: TGTGCCAGCAGCCCGGGACTAGCGGGGTATGAGCAGTTCTTC.

This clonotype was seen a handful of times. The chain uses TRBV6-6 and TRBJ1-1; a weak D match, TRBD1 (6 bases). Trimming shortened V by 2 bases and J by 4 bases, and 11 bases separated the two germline ends. The CDR3 length is 14 residues. Germline-derived CDR1 and CDR2 are MNHNY and SVGAGI (reference sequence). As DNA, the CDR3 is TGTGCCAGCAGTTACGACCGGACAGTCACTGAAGCTTTCTTT. Residues: CASSYDRTVTEAFF.

The gene calls are TRBV20-1 and TRBJ2-1; possibly TRBD1 for D (6 bases). CDR3 length: 14 residues. The germline gives CDR1 DFQATT, CDR2 SNEGSKA (reference sequence). V lost 3 bases, J lost 10 bases, and 19 bases lay in between. The CDR3 here is CSASVGGRHGEQFF. The CDR3 coding sequence is TGCAGTGCTAGTGTTGGGGGCAGGCATGGCGAGCAGTTCTTC.

This clonotype was seen more than once but under ten times. J is TRBJ1-1 and V is TRBV27; D unclear. Trimming stripped 7 bases from V and 0 bases from J, with 15 bases between. CDR1 and CDR2 (germline): MNHEY, SMNVEV (reference sequence). This CDR3 has 15 residues. CDR3 sequence reads: CASTFTGTMNTEAFF. CDR3 coding DNA: TGTGCCAGCACCTTCACCGGAACCATGAACACTGAAGCTTTCTTT.

This clonotype was counted only a few times. The gene calls are TRBV6-6 and TRBJ2-3; D uncertain. Germline V lookup: CDR1 MNHNY, CDR2 SVGAGI (reference sequence). V dropped 0 bases and J dropped 0 bases, with 10 bases sitting between them. The CDR3 extends over 16 amino acids. Here the CDR3 reads CASSYSGSASTDTQYF. The DNA for the CDR3 is TGTGCCAGCAGTTACTCAGGCAGCGCGAGCACAGATACGCAGTATTTT.

The chain carries TRBV5-4 and TRBJ2-7; TRBD2 aligns across 10 bases. Per germline, CDR1 SGHNT and CDR2 YYREEE (reference sequence). CDR3 length: 15 residues. With 1 base clipped from V and 1 base from J, the junction kept 2 bases outside the gene matches. CDR3: CASSLSSGGSYEQYF. The CDR3, as DNA: TGTGCCAGCAGCTTGTCTAGCGGGGGATCCTACGAGCAGTACTTC.

CDR3 loop: CASGREDRTGELFF. The CDR3 DNA is TGTGCCAGCGGGCGGGAGGACCGCACCGGGGAGCTGTTTTTT. The V call is TRBV7-9, the J call TRBJ2-2; 8 bases map to TRBD2. V was clipped by 8 bases and J by 4 bases; unmatched bases: 6. Germline CDR1 is SEHNR and CDR2 is FQNEAQ (reference sequence). This CDR3 spans 14 amino acids.

In this sample, this clonotype turned up a few times. The rearrangement joins TRBV15 to TRBJ2-7; TRBD1 agrees at 8 bases. V trimming: 0 bases; J trimming: 3 bases; junction bases outside the gene matches: 7. Looked up from germline, CDR1 is LNHNV and CDR2 is YYDKDF (reference sequence). This CDR3 is 16 amino acids long. The CDR3 loop is CATSRDRGTGSYEQYF. As DNA, the CDR3 is TGTGCCACCAGCAGAGATCGTGGGACAGGAAGCTACGAGCAGTACTTC.

A single count supports this clonotype. Sequence at one end of the junction differs from germline and may be a read error. The chain combines TRBV2 with TRBJ2-5; D unclear. This CDR3 has 15 amino acids. CDR1 SNHLY and CDR2 FYNNEI come from the germline V gene. CDR3 DNA: TGTGCCAGCATGAAAGATTGGGTGTACCAACAGACCCAGTACTTC. Amino acids: CASMKDWVYQQTQYF.

This chain links TRBV4-1 with TRBJ2-2, with a possible D match to TRBD2 (6 bases). With 3 bases removed from V and 1 base from J, the gap between germline ends came to 9 bases. The V gene's germline CDR1 is MGHRA and CDR2 YSYEKL. This CDR3 is 15 amino acids long. CDR3 sequence reads: CASSHAGRNTGELFF. The CDR3 DNA reads TGCGCCAGCAGCCACGCGGGACGGAACACCGGGGAGCTGTTTTTT.

The chain recombines TRBV3-1 with TRBJ2-5; D is ambiguous. The end of the DNA is better explained by TRBJ2-7, so the J call may be wrong. The CDR3 length is 14 residues. The V gene's germline CDR1 is LGHDT and CDR2 YNNKEL (reference sequence). Written as DNA, the CDR3 is TGTGCCAGCAGCCCCCCTAACGGGCAGTACGAGCAGTACTTC. Its protein is CASSPPNGQYEQYF.

V and J are TRBV5-1 and TRBJ2-5; possibly TRBD2 for D (6 bases). The CDR3 totals 13 residues. From germline, CDR1 is SGHRS and CDR2 YFSETQ. Trimming removed 4 bases at V and 5 bases at J, with 12 bases between. The CDR3, as DNA: TGCGCCAGCAGCAACGAGGAGGGGGAGACCCAGTACTTC. Protein product: CASSNEEGETQYF. The whole variable domain, filled in from reference TRBV5-1 and TRBJ2-5, reads KAGVTQTPRYLIKTRGQQVTLSCSPISGHRSVSWYQQTPGQGLQFLFEYFSETQRNKGNFPGRFSGRQFSNSRSEMNVSTLELGDSALYLCASSNEEGETQYFGPGTRLLVL.

This clonotype has just a few counts. The chain combines TRBV28 with TRBJ2-3, with 7 bases that match TRBD1. Germline V gives CDR1 MDHEN, CDR2 SYDVKM. This CDR3 region has 16 residues. With V trimmed by 5 bases and J by 2 bases, 10 bases remained unmatched. For the CDR3, the DNA is TGTGCCAGCAGTAACCGACAGGGAATCGTCACAGATACGCAGTATTTT. Its translation: CASSNRQGIVTDTQYF.

The V call is TRBV2, the J call TRBJ2-3; D possibly corresponds to TRBD2 (5 bases). CDR3 length: 16 residues. Trimming removed 1 base at V and 1 base at J, with 12 bases between. CDR1 and CDR2 (germline): SNHLY, FYNNEI. CDR3 in DNA: TGTGCCAGCAGTGAAGTCGGTAGCGTAGGCACAGATACGCAGTATTTT. This encodes CASSEVGSVGTDTQYF.

The count of this clonotype is one. A much larger clone differs from this one at a single base, so this may be a read error. The chain links TRBV11-2 to TRBJ2-3; TRBD1 might be the D (5 bases). Per germline, CDR1 SGHAT and CDR2 FQNNGV. This CDR3 has 13 amino acids. The ends were cut back, 0 bases at V and 4 bases at J, with 5 bases in the middle. CDR3 loop: CASSLETADTQYF. CDR3 bases: TGTGCCAGCAGCTTAGAGACAGCAGATACGCAGTATTTT.

This chain uses TRBV11-2 with TRBJ2-4; possibly TRBD1 for D (6 bases). Germline CDR1 and CDR2: SGHAT and FQNNGV. CDR3 length equals 20 residues. The V end lost 6 bases, the J end lost 0 bases, and 27 bases lay between the germline ends. The CDR3 DNA follows: TGTGCCAGCAGTCCAGGGGTAGGGCGAAGCGACGAAGGAGCCAAAAACATTCAGTACTTC. Encoded protein: CASSPGVGRSDEGAKNIQYF.

This clonotype has a handful of counts. The chain recombines TRBV28 with TRBJ2-7; 7 nucleotides align to TRBD2. This CDR3 contains 12 residues. With V trimmed by 10 bases and J by 3 bases, 6 bases remained unmatched. Germline V gives CDR1 MDHEN, CDR2 SYDVKM. The CDR3 protein is CATHSGYYEQYF. In nucleotides, the CDR3 is TGTGCCACCCATAGCGGGTACTACGAGCAGTACTTC.

This clonotype was detected once. The chain recombines TRBV6-1 with TRBJ2-7, with D tentatively TRBD1 or TRBD2 (6 bases each). Trimming removed 3 bases at V and 0 bases at J, with 15 bases between. Germline V gene lookup returns CDR1 MNHNS and CDR2 SASEGT. CDR3 length: 16 amino acids. The CDR3 loop reads CASSEGRTASSYEQYF. For the CDR3, the DNA is TGTGCCAGCAGTGAGGGGAGGACAGCGAGCTCCTACGAGCAGTACTTC.

This clonotype was counted at least ten times. This chain connects TRBV11-1 to TRBJ2-7, with D hard to call. The V end was cut by 1 base, the J end by 7 bases, with 17 bases between. CDR3 length: 15 residues. Germline V gene sequence: CDR1 SGHAT, CDR2 FQDESV (reference sequence). As DNA, the CDR3 is TGTGCCAGCAGCTTAGTTGACGGGTCCTGGGAAGAGCAGTACTTC. Amino acids: CASSLVDGSWEEQYF.

In this sample, this clonotype turned up once. V gene TRBV12-3 or TRBV12-4 combines with J gene TRBJ2-3; D perhaps matches TRBD1 (5 bases). Trimming pared 9 bases from V and 5 bases from J, leaving 9 bases between. The CDR3 consists of 11 residues. The CDR3 here is CARVGRDTQYF. The DNA of the CDR3 is TGTGCCAGAGTGGGGCGAGATACGCAGTATTTT.

This chain connects TRBV6-5 to TRBJ2-1; TRBD2 agrees at 11 bases. The J call may not be correct, given that the DNA end is closer to TRBJ2-7. The CDR3 runs to 15 residues. Germline CDR1 is MNHEY and CDR2 is SVGAGI. This chain's CDR3 is CASSYGTSGYNEQYF. CDR3 coding DNA: TGTGCCAGCAGTTATGGGACTAGCGGTTACAATGAGCAGTACTTC.

The rearrangement uses TRBV20-1 and TRBJ1-5; D is ambiguous. V was clipped by 0 bases and J by 0 bases, with 6 bases between them. The CDR3 has 14 amino acids. The germline V gene has CDR1 DFQATT and CDR2 SNEGSKA (reference sequence). CDR3 bases: TGCAGTGCTAGAGATGCCTATAGCAATCAGCCCCAGCATTTT. Protein product: CSARDAYSNQPQHF.